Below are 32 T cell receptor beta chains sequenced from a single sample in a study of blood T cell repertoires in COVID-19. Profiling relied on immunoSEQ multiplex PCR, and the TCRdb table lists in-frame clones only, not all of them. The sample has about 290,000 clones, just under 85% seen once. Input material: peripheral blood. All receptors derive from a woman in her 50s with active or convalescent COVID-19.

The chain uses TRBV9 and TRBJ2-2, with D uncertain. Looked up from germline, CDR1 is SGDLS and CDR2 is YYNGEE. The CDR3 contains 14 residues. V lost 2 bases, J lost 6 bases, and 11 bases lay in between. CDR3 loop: CASSVRSEAGELFF. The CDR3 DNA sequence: TGTGCCAGCAGCGTTCGATCAGAAGCCGGGGAGCTGTTTTTT.

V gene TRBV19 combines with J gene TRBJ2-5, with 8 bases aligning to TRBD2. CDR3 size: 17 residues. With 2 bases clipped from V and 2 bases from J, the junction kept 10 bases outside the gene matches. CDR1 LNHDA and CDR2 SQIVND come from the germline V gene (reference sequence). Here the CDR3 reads CASSIKPSPSGQETQYF. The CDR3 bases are TGTGCCAGTAGTATAAAACCCTCTCCTAGCGGGCAAGAGACCCAGTACTTC.

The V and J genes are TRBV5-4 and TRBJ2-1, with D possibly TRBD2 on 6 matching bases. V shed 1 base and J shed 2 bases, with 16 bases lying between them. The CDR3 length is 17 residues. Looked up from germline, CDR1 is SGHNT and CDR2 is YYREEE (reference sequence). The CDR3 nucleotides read TGTGCCAGCAGCTTGCCCCCTAGCGCCTTAACCTACAATGAGCAGTTCTTC. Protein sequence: CASSLPPSALTYNEQFF.

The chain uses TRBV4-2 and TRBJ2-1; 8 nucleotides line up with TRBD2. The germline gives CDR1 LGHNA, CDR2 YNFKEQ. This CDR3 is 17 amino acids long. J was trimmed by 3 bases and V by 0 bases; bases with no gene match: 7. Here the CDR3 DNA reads TGTGCCAGCAGCCAAGACCCGGGACTAGATATCTACAATGAGCAGTTCTTC. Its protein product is CASSQDPGLDIYNEQFF.

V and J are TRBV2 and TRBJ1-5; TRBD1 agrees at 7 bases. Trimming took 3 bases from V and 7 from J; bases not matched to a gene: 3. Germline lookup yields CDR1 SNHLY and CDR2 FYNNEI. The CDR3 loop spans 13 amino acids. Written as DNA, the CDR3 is TGTGCCAGCAGTGACCGACAGGGACAGCCCCAGCATTTT. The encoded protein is CASSDRQGQPQHF.

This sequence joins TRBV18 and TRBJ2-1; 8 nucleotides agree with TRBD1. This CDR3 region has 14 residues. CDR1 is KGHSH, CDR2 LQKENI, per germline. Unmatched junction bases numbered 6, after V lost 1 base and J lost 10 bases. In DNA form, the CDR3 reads TGTGCCAGCTCACCACTCCCAGGGGGCCGGGAGCAGTTCTTC. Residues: CASSPLPGGREQFF.

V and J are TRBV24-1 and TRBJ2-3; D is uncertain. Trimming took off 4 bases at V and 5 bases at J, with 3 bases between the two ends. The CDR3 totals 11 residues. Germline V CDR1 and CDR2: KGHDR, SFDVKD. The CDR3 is CATSERDTQYF. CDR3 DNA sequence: TGTGCCACCAGTGAGCGAGATACGCAGTATTTT.

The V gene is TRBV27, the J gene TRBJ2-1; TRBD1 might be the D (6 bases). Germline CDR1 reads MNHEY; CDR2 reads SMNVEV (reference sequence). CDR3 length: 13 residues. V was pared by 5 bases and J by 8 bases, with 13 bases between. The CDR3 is CASSGAGVDEQFF. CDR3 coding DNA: TGTGCCAGCAGTGGGGCAGGGGTGGATGAGCAGTTCTTC.

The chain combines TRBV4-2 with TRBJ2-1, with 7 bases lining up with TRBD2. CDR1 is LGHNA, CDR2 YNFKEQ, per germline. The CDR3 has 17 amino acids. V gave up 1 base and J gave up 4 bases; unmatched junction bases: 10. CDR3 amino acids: CASSQAPAVAGYNEQFF. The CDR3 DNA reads TGTGCCAGCAGCCAAGCCCCGGCGGTAGCGGGTTACAATGAGCAGTTCTTC.

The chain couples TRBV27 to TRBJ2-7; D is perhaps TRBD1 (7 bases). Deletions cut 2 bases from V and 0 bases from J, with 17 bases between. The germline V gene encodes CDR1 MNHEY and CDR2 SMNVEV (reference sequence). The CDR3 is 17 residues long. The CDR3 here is CASSLLHQGGPSYEQYF. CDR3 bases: TGTGCCAGCAGTTTACTCCATCAGGGGGGCCCCTCCTACGAGCAGTACTTC.

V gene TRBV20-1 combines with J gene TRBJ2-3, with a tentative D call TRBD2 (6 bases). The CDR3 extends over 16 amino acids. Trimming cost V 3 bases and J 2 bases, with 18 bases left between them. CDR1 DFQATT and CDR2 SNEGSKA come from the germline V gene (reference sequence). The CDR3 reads CSASGTGGANTDTQYF. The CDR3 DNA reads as TGCAGTGCTAGTGGGACGGGCGGGGCGAACACAGATACGCAGTATTTT.

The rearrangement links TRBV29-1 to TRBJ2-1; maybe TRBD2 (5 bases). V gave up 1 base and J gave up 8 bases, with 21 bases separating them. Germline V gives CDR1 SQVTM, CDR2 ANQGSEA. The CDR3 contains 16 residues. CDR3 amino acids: CSVEGGAAESLDEQFF. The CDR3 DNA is TGCAGCGTTGAAGGAGGTGCAGCGGAAAGCCTCGATGAGCAGTTCTTC.

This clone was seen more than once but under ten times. Written as DNA, the CDR3 is TGTGCCAGCAGCCCAACCGGGTCCCAGAGCGAGCAGTACTTC. It codes for CASSPTGSQSEQYF. The V call is TRBV7-8, the J call TRBJ2-7; D not resolved. Germline V gene data show CDR1 as SGHVS and CDR2 as FQNEAQ. The CDR3 spans 14 residues. V was trimmed by 5 bases and J by 6 bases, leaving 17 bases between them.

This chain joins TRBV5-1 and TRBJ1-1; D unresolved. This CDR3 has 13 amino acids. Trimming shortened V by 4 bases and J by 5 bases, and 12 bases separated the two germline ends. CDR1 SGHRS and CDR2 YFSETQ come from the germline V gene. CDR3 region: CASSALRETEAFF. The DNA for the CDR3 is TGCGCCAGCAGCGCTCTTAGGGAGACTGAAGCTTTCTTT.

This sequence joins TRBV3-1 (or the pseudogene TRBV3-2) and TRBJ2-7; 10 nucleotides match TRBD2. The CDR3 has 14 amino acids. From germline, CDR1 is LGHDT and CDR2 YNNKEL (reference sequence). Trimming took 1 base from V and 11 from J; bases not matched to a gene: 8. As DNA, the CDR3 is TGTGCCAGCAGCCAAGTCCCTAGCGGGAGTGTGGAGTACTTC. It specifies CASSQVPSGSVEYF.

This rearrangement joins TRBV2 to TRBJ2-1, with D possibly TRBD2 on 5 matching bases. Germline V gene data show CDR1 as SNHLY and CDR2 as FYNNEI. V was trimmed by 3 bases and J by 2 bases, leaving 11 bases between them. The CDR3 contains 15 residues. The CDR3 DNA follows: TGTGCCAGCAGTGACGAAGCGGCCCCCTACAATGAGCAGTTCTTC. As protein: CASSDEAAPYNEQFF.

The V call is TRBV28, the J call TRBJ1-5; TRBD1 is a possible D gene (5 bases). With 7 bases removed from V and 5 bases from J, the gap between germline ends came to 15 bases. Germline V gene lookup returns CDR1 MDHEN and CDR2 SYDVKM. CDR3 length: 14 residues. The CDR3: CASIEGVGYQPQHF. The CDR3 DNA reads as TGTGCCAGCATCGAAGGGGTCGGATATCAGCCCCAGCATTTT.

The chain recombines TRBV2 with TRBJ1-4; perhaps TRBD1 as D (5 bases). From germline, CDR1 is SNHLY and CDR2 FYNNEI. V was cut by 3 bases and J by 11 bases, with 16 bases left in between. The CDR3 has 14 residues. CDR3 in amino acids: CASSDVRGGGKLFF. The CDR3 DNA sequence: TGTGCCAGCAGTGATGTACGTGGGGGGGGGAAACTGTTTTTT.

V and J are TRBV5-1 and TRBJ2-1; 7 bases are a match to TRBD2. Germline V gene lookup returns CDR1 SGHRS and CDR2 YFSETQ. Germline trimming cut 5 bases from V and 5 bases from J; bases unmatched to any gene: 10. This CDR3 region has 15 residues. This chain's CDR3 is CASRPRGGSHNEQFF. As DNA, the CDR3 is TGCGCCAGCAGACCCCGCGGCGGGAGTCACAATGAGCAGTTCTTC.

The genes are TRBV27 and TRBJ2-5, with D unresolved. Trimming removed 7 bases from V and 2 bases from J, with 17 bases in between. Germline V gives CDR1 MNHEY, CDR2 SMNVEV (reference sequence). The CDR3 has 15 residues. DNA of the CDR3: TGTGCCAGCAAACCCAACCGGGTAGCTCAAGAGACCCAGTACTTC. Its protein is CASKPNRVAQETQYF.

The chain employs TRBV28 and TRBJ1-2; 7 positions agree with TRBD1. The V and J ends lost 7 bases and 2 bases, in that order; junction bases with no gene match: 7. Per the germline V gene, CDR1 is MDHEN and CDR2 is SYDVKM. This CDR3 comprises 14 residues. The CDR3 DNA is TGTGCCAGCAAAACAGGGGCGGGAAACTATGGCTACACCTTC. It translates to CASKTGAGNYGYTF.

CDR3 bases: TGTGCCAGCAGCCCACGCCGACTAGGCCCCTACAATGAGCAGTTCTTC. It is translated as CASSPRRLGPYNEQFF. The chain links TRBV7-8 to TRBJ2-1; possibly TRBD2 for D (6 bases). The germline V gene has CDR1 SGHVS and CDR2 FQNEAQ. CDR3 length: 16 residues. The V and J ends lost 5 bases and 2 bases respectively, with 16 bases between them.

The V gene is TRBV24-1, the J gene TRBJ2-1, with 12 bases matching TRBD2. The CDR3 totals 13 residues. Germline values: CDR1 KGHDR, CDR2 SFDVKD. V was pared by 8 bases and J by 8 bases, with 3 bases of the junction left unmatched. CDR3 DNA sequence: TGTGCCACCAAGACTAGCGGGAGCGATGAGCAGTTCTTC. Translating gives CATKTSGSDEQFF.

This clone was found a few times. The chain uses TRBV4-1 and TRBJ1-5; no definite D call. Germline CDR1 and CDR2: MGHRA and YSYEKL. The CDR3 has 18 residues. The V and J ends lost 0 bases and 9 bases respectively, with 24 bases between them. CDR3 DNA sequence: TGCGCCAGCAGCCAAGATTATCAGCCCTCGGGATATACTGGGCCCCAGCATTTT. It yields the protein CASSQDYQPSGYTGPQHF.

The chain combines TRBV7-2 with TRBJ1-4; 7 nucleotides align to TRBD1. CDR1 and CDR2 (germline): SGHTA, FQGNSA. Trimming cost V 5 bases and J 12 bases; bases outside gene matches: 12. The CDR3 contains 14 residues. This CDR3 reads CASSKPGTQGELFF. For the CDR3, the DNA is TGTGCCAGCAGCAAACCCGGGACGCAGGGGGAACTGTTTTTT.

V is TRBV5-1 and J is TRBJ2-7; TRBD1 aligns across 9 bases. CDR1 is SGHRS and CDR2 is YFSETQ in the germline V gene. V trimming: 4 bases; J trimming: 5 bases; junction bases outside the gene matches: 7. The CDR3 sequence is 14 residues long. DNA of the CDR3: TGCGCCAGCAGCCAAACAGGGGGCGCGGACGAGCAGTACTTC. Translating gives CASSQTGGADEQYF. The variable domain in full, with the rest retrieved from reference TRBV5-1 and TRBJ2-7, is KAGVTQTPRYLIKTRGQQVTLSCSPISGHRSVSWYQQTPGQGLQFLFEYFSETQRNKGNFPGRFSGRQFSNSRSEMNVSTLELGDSALYLCASSQTGGADEQYFGPGTRLTVT.

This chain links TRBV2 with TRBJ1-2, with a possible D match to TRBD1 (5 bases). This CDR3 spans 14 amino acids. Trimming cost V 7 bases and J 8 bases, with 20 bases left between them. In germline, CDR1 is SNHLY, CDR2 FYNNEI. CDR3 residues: CASKRTLYEEGYTF. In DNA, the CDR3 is TGTGCCAGCAAACGGACACTTTACGAAGAGGGCTACACCTTC.

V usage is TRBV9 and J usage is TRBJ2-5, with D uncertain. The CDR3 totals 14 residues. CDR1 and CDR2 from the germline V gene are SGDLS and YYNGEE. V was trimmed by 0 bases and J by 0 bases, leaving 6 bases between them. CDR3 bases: TGTGCCAGCAGCGTAGACTCGTACCAAGAGACCCAGTACTTC. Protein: CASSVDSYQETQYF.

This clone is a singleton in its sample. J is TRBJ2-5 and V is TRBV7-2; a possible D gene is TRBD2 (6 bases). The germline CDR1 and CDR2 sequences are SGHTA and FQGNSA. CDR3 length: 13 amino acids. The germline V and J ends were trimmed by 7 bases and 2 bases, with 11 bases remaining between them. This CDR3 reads CASTWAGQETQYF. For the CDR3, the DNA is TGTGCCAGCACCTGGGCGGGGCAAGAGACCCAGTACTTC.

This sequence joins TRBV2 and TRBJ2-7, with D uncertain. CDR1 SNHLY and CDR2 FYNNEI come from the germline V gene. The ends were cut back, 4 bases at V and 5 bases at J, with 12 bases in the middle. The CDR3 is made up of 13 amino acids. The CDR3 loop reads CASSAVWPHEQYF. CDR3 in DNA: TGTGCCAGCAGTGCAGTCTGGCCCCACGAGCAGTACTTC.

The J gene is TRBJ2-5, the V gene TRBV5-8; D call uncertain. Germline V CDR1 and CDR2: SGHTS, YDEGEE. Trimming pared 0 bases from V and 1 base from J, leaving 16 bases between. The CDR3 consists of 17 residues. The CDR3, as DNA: TGTGCCAGCAGCTTGGCCGGGTGGCGTCCCCTCCAAGAGACCCAGTACTTC. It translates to CASSLAGWRPLQETQYF.

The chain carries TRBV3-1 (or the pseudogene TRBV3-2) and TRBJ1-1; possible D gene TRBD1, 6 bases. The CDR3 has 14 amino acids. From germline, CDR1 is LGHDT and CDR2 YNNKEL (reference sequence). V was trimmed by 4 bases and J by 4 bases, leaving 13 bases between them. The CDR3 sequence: CASSLGTPSTEAFF. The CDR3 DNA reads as TGTGCCAGCAGCCTCGGGACACCGAGCACTGAAGCTTTCTTT.